These T cell receptor beta chains were read from a single sample in a study of shared clonotypes between healthy human individuals. Clones were sequenced by immunoSEQ multiplex PCR, and TCRdb holds only the in-frame ones, with some missing. The sample has 2 million to 2.5 million clones, approximately 94% seen once; the top ten hold around 0.37%. Material for sequencing was naive CD4+ T cells from PBMCs. The receptors come from a man aged 18 to 30 in good health. Some clones in this sample may be carry-over from other donors' samples. The CDR3 runs from the conserved cysteine through the conserved F or W. Each record gives: V gene, clone size, D gene, J gene, CDR3 protein, CDR3 DNA. D genes are given only for firm matches. Size values are once, few and many counts, or a class for expanded clones, and some rows have none.

V: TRBV5-1
size: .
D: TRBD2
J: TRBJ2-1
CDR3: CASMGGGPYNEQFF
DNA: TGCGCCAGCATGGGCGGGGGGCCCTACAATGAGCAGTTCTTC

V: TRBV5-1
size: .
D: TRBD1
J: TRBJ2-7
CDR3: CASSLSAGGSYEQYF
DNA: TGCGCCAGCAGCTTGTCGGCAGGGGGCTCCTACGAGCAGTACTTC

V: TRBV5-4
size: .
D: TRBD1
J: TRBJ2-2
CDR3: CASTDRTLGTGELFF
DNA: TGTGCCAGCACGGACAGGACTCTCGGCACCGGGGAGCTGTTTTTT

V: TRBV5-8
size: .
D: .
J: TRBJ1-5
CDR3: CASSNEGRFGQPQHF
DNA: TGTGCCAGCAGCAACGAGGGCCGCTTTGGCCAGCCCCAGCATTTT

V: TRBV7-9
size: .
D: .
J: TRBJ2-5
CDR3: CASSLPAAPGTQYF
DNA: TGTGCCAGCAGCTTACCGGCGGCTCCGGGGACCCAGTACTTC

V: TRBV4-1
size: .
D: TRBD1
J: TRBJ2-7
CDR3: CASSQDRTGDEQYF
DNA: TGCGCCAGCAGCCAAGACCGGACAGGGGACGAGCAGTACTTC

V: TRBV2
size: .
D: .
J: TRBJ1-4
CDR3: CASSDYATNEKLFF
DNA: TGTGCCAGCAGTGATTATGCAACTAATGAAAAACTGTTTTTT

V: TRBV14
size: .
D: .
J: TRBJ2-3
CDR3: CASSQDRGAWSGHTQYF
DNA: TGTGCCAGCAGCCAAGATCGGGGGGCTTGGAGTGGACATACGCAGTATTTT

V: TRBV28
size: few
D: .
J: TRBJ1-1
CDR3: CASSLPGYTEAFF
DNA: TGTGCCAGCAGTTTACCTGGCTACACTGAAGCTTTCTTT

V: TRBV18
size: once
D: .
J: TRBJ1-2
CDR3: CASSPEEHLYGYTF
DNA: TGTGCCAGCTCACCGGAGGAACACCTCTATGGCTACACCTTC

V: TRBV5-4
size: .
D: TRBD2
J: TRBJ2-5
CDR3: CASSSPSGSQETQYF
DNA: TGTGCCAGCAGCTCTCCTAGCGGAAGTCAAGAGACCCAGTACTTC

V: TRBV7-2
size: once
D: TRBD2
J: TRBJ2-7
CDR3: CASSLEVFREVEQYF
DNA: TGTGCCAGCAGCTTAGAAGTCTTTCGGGAGGTCGAGCAGTACTTC

V: TRBV7-2
size: .
D: .
J: TRBJ1-5
CDR3: CASSPRGFRGNQPQHF
DNA: TGTGCCAGCAGCCCACGGGGGTTCCGAGGCAATCAGCCCCAGCATTTT

V: TRBV5-1
size: once
D: .
J: TRBJ2-7
CDR3: CASGGVTGDYEQYF
DNA: TGCGCCAGCGGGGGCGTGACAGGAGACTACGAGCAGTACTTC

V: TRBV5-1
size: .
D: .
J: TRBJ2-1
CDR3: CASSFTYNEQFF
DNA: TGCGCCAGCAGCTTTACCTACAATGAGCAGTTCTTC

V: TRBV5-1
size: .
D: .
J: TRBJ1-1
CDR3: CASTDRKNTEAFF
DNA: TGCGCCAGCACTGACAGGAAGAACACTGAAGCTTTCTTT

V: TRBV7-2
size: .
D: TRBD1
J: TRBJ1-5
CDR3: CASSNGQGHQPQHF
DNA: TGTGCCAGCAGCAATGGACAGGGCCATCAGCCCCAGCATTTT

V: TRBV6-1
size: .
D: TRBD2
J: TRBJ2-7
CDR3: CASSEAGGRARGEQYF
DNA: TGTGCCAGCAGTGAAGCTGGCGGGAGGGCCCGGGGCGAGCAGTACTTC

V: TRBV27
size: .
D: .
J: TRBJ2-1
CDR3: CASSFAGYSYNEQFF
DNA: TGTGCCAGCAGTTTTGCGGGATACTCCTACAATGAGCAGTTCTTC

V: TRBV4-3
size: .
D: TRBD1
J: TRBJ1-1
CDR3: CASSRRMTGDLNTEAFF
DNA: TGCGCCAGCAGCCGCCGCATGACAGGGGATTTGAACACTGAAGCTTTCTTT

V: TRBV28
size: .
D: TRBD1
J: TRBJ1-2
CDR3: CASTPGTGQGYTF
DNA: TGTGCCAGCACCCCAGGGACAGGGCAAGGCTACACCTTC

V: TRBV18
size: .
D: TRBD1
J: TRBJ2-5
CDR3: CASSRDSQPRETQYF
DNA: TGTGCCAGCTCACGGGACAGCCAGCCGCGAGAGACCCAGTACTTC

V: TRBV5-1
size: .
D: .
J: TRBJ2-1
CDR3: CASSLVVSNEQFF
DNA: TGCGCCAGCAGCTTGGTTGTGTCGAATGAGCAGTTCTTC

V: TRBV5-1
size: once
D: .
J: TRBJ2-7
CDR3: CASGSGTATYAQYF
DNA: TGCGCCAGCGGGTCAGGGACGGCAACCTACGCGCAGTACTTC

V: TRBV7-9
size: .
D: .
J: TRBJ2-2
CDR3: CASSLSGTTNTGELFF
DNA: TGTGCCAGCAGCTTATCCGGCACGACGAACACCGGGGAGCTGTTTTTT

V: TRBV5-1
size: .
D: TRBD2
J: TRBJ2-2
CDR3: CASSPGTSGRANTGELFF
DNA: TGCGCCAGCAGCCCCGGGACTAGCGGGAGAGCGAACACCGGGGAGCTGTTTTTT

V: TRBV18
size: .
D: .
J: TRBJ2-1
CDR3: CASSPPRFQSQYNEQFF
DNA: TGTGCCAGCTCACCACCTCGTTTTCAGAGCCAATACAATGAGCAGTTCTTC

V: TRBV6-5
size: .
D: TRBD1
J: TRBJ2-7
CDR3: CASSRQGPDEQYF
DNA: TGTGCCAGCAGCCGACAGGGTCCTGACGAGCAGTACTTC

V: TRBV9
size: .
D: TRBD1
J: TRBJ1-1
CDR3: CASSVTGGMNTEAFF
DNA: TGTGCCAGCAGCGTAACAGGGGGCATGAACACTGAAGCTTTCTTT

V: TRBV7-2
size: .
D: TRBD1
J: TRBJ1-3
CDR3: CASSLLGQGVGGNTIYF
DNA: TGTGCCAGCAGCTTACTCGGACAGGGGGTGGGCGGAAACACCATATATTTT

V: TRBV11-1
size: .
D: TRBD2
J: TRBJ2-1
CDR3: CASSLSLAGASNEQFF
DNA: TGTGCCAGCAGCTTAAGTCTAGCGGGAGCCTCGAATGAGCAGTTCTTC

V: TRBV12-5
size: .
D: .
J: TRBJ1-1
CDR3: CASGSGNTEAFF
DNA: TGTGCTAGTGGATCGGGGAACACTGAAGCTTTCTTT

V: TRBV7-2
size: .
D: .
J: TRBJ1-1
CDR3: CASSLGGAMNTEAFF
DNA: TGTGCCAGCAGCTTAGGTGGCGCCATGAACACTGAAGCTTTCTTT

V: TRBV7-9
size: .
D: .
J: TRBJ2-5
CDR3: CASSSDTKETQYF
DNA: TGTGCCAGCAGCTCGGACACCAAAGAGACCCAGTACTTC

V: TRBV19
size: .
D: TRBD1
J: TRBJ1-4
CDR3: CASKDRGYEKLFF
DNA: TGTGCCAGCAAGGACAGGGGTTACGAAAAACTGTTTTTT